This T cell receptor (beta chain) was captured in a study of blood T cell repertoires in COVID-19. The wider study: COVID-19 samples from acute and convalescent phases originated in the United States, Italy and Spain. PBMCs, B-cell-depleted T cells, or T cells provided the cDNA or gDNA that made up the material.

Sequencing was performed with immunoSEQ multiplex PCR; in TCRdb, only in-frame clones are kept and a portion is missing. There are about 240,000 clones in the sample; 80% to 90% occur only once, and around 7.2% lies in the top ten. Sequences were obtained from peripheral blood. The source of this sequence is a woman aged 80 or over with COVID-19, enrolled during active disease.

As DNA, the CDR3 is TGTGCCAGCAGTTATGACCGGGAGGCTAGTGAGCAGTACTTC. Translating gives CASSYDREASEQYF. The rearrangement joins TRBV6-5 to TRBJ2-7; 7 nucleotides agree with TRBD2. The ends lost 3 bases at V and 7 bases at J; junction bases unmatched: 9. Looked up from germline, CDR1 is MNHEY and CDR2 is SVGAGI. The CDR3 is 14 amino acids.